This TCR beta chain derives from a study of Ad26.COV2.S vaccination and SARS-CoV-2 variants. Noted treatment: approximately 18 received Ad26.COV2.S at low or high dose, single or two shots; roughly five received placebo; per-sample allocation not given. It was on day 63 after the first vaccine or placebo injection that samples were taken. The individual, an adult aged 18-55 years, was a donor in Boston. An Ad26 vector expressing Wuhan-strain SARS-CoV-2 spike constituted the vaccine. Assay: immunoSEQ multiplex PCR; the TCRdb copy retains only in-frame clones and omits some. The data show some 330,000 clones, with 85% to 90% seen just once and about 5.4% held by the top ten. Deletions cut 6 bases from V and 1 base from J, with 3 bases between. The CDR3 runs 11 residues. Germline lookup yields CDR1 SEHNR and CDR2 FQNEAQ (reference sequence).

The receptor's source is a person between 18 and 60 years old who received the Ad26.COV2.S COVID-19 vaccine or a placebo. J is TRBJ1-1 and V is TRBV7-9, with D uncertain. The specimen was peripheral blood, collected in a trial of Ad26.COV2.S vaccine versus placebo. As DNA, the CDR3 is TGTGCCAGCAGGGAGAACACTGAAGCTTTCTTT. It translates to CASRENTEAFF.